The clone carrying this T cell receptor beta chain has only one observation. Its antigen is unknown. These data belong to a study of Tregs in tolerant kidney transplant recipients. Study-wide findings and caveats: Findings come from small patient numbers and require larger validation. No direct test of biological reproducibility was done here.

Thawed PBMCs were FACS-sorted into unstimulated CD4+CD25+CD127- regulatory T cells, CD4+CD25- non-regulatory cells, CD4 and CD8 cells. The data were produced by immunoSEQ multiplex PCR, yet TCRdb's version contains in-frame clones alone and is incomplete. The sample records some 100,000 clones, roughly 92% being singletons. V was trimmed by 4 bases and J by 2 bases, leaving 15 bases between them. The V gene's germline CDR1 is SGDLS and CDR2 YYNGEE. This CDR3 has 15 amino acids. Sequencing input: CD4+ T cells from blood. The V call is TRBV9, the J call TRBJ1-2; perhaps TRBD1 as D (5 bases). The receptor comes from a human donor in good health. CDR3 residues: CASSPTMTDNYGYTF. The CDR3 DNA reads as TGTGCCAGCAGCCCTACTATGACAGACAACTATGGCTACACCTTC.